One T cell receptor (beta chain) is described in this entry. What it recognizes is unknown. Vbeta (60) and Jbeta (13) primers were used in the PCR. Libraries were prepared by immunoSEQ multiplex PCR; TCRdb keeps only in-frame clonotypes and omits some of them. The data hold 85,000 to 120,000 clones, with roughly 73% observed a single time. These data originate in a study of cytomegalovirus exposure and HLA in healthy donors. Study-wide points: Most likely, a cluster of highly shared sequence variants arose as a sequencing artifact.

V was shortened by 5 bases and J by 1 base, with 7 bases between the two germline ends. Germline assignment: CDR1 SGHTA and CDR2 FQGTGA. The CDR3 has 13 residues. The V and J genes are TRBV7-3 and TRBJ2-3; the D is unclear. Input material: PBMCs. The sequence was obtained from a man aged 35-49 years in good health and CMV-seronegative. The CDR3 DNA reads as TGTGCCAGCAGCCCGGGTGGCACAGATACGCAGTATTTT. Translating it yields CASSPGGTDTQYF.